Shown below are 21 T cell receptor beta chains from a single sample sequenced in a study of tumor-infiltrating lymphocytes in primary liver carcinoma. The researchers produced TCR beta cDNA from approximately 460 ng total RNA with a constant-region primer. Construction of TCR beta libraries relied on three successive nested multiplex PCR rounds employing slightly modified ARM-PCR. For around 9 cycles apiece, the opening two PCR rounds ran with TRBV1-TRBV30 forward primers and a C-beta reverse primer. TCRdb fed the multiplex PCR reads into MiXCR, producing one record per CDR3 protein. The profile covers approximately 330,000 distinct CDR3 sequences, with roughly two thirds appearing a single time and under 8% taken by the ten largest. Unsorted whole blood yielded blood RNA, and germline DNA was extracted as well. The sequenced material came from peripheral blood. Receptors were obtained from a man aged 35 to 55 with primary liver carcinoma and hepatitis B virus infection.

The sample holds many counts of this clonotype. The chain combines TRBV29-1 with TRBJ2-1; 9 nucleotides line up with TRBD1. J was trimmed by 8 bases and V by 4 bases; bases with no gene match: 12. Germline CDR1 reads SQVTM; CDR2 reads ANQGSEA. The CDR3 spans 15 residues. CDR3 sequence reads: CSVGPGQGYIDEQFF. The CDR3 nucleotides are TGCAGCGTTGGACCGGGACAGGGATACATCGATGAGCAGTTCTTC.

This clonotype turned up a few times. This CDR3 is missing its conserved last phenylalanine or tryptophan, likely due to a read error. No DNA is shown, since the ends of the CDR3 on it are uncertain; the CDR3 is the one TCRdb lists. This rearrangement joins TRBV4-1 to TRBJ1-1. Germline lookup yields CDR1 MGHRA and CDR2 YSYEKL. From its first to its last residue, the CDR3 has 11 amino acids. The chain's CDR3 is CASSQDREAFS.

This clonotype was recorded many times. The V gene is TRBV5-1, the J gene TRBJ2-7; weak D call: TRBD2 (6 bases). The CDR3 sequence is 14 residues long. Germline CDR1 reads SGHRS; CDR2 reads YFSETQ. V shed 4 bases and J shed 4 bases, with 15 bases lying between them. CDR3 nucleotide sequence: TGCGCCAGCAGCCCGATAGCGGAGACTTACGAGCAGTACTTC. Protein sequence: CASSPIAETYEQYF.

The CDR3 spells CASSPTGEQYF. The CDR3 DNA follows: TGTGCCAGCAGTCCTACGGGAGAGCAGTACTTC. The rearrangement joins TRBV6-1 to TRBJ2-7, with D maybe TRBD2 (5 bases). This CDR3 contains 11 residues. CDR1 MNHNS and CDR2 SASEGT come from the germline V gene. Trimming removed 5 bases from V and 7 bases from J, with 9 bases in between.

Comment on this clonotype: Likely a read error: the CDR3 ends without its conserved phenylalanine or tryptophan. This sequence joins TRBV4-1 and TRBJ1-1, with D tentatively TRBD1 (5 bases). The CDR3 is made up of 18 amino acids. CDR1 MGHRA and CDR2 YSYEKL come from the germline V gene. CDR3 region: CTSSPLIGGGGMNTEAFL. The CDR3 coding sequence is TGCACCAGCAGCCCCCTCATTGGGGGTGGCGGCATGAACACTGAAGCTTTCCTT.

For this clonotype: A much larger clone lies one base from this, so it may be a read error. This rearrangement joins TRBV4-3 to TRBJ2-7; weak D call: TRBD1 (6 bases). The CDR3 contains 16 residues. CDR1 LGHNA and CDR2 YSLEER come from the germline V gene. DNA for the CDR3: TGCGCCAGCAGCCAAGTTCCCCAGGGACAAACCTACGAGCAGTGCTTC. Residues: CASSQVPQGQTYEQCF.

A word on this clonotype: One junction end disagrees with the germline gene, perhaps due to a read error. The chain carries TRBV11-3 and TRBJ1-1; tentative D call: TRBD1 (5 bases). This CDR3 region has 14 residues. Germline V gene sequence: CDR1 SGHNT, CDR2 YENEEA. The CDR3 bases are TGTGTCAGCACCGACGGGGGAGTTAACACTGAAGCTTTCTTT. Protein sequence: CVSTDGGVNTEAFF.

A remark on this clonotype: The junction does not match germline at one end; this may be a read error. The chain recombines TRBV12-3 or TRBV12-4 with TRBJ2-5; weak D call: TRBD2 (6 bases). This CDR3 comprises 14 residues. The CDR3 sequence is CASTPGGGSETQYF. For the CDR3, the DNA is TGTGCCAGCACCCCGGGTGGGGGGAGTGAGACCCAATACTTC.

Concerning this clonotype itself: The junction shows a germline mismatch at one end, possibly a read error. The chain employs TRBV12-3 or TRBV12-4 and TRBJ2-2, with D unclear. This CDR3 has 15 amino acids. The CDR3 nucleotides are TGTGCCGGCAGCAACTACATTTCGGCCCCCGGGGAGCTGTTTTTT. It codes for CAGSNYISAPGELFF.

As to this clonotype: Possible read error: a much larger clone is one base away. This chain joins TRBV10-3 and TRBJ1-1; D is possibly TRBD1 (6 bases). Germline V gene sequence: CDR1 ENHRY, CDR2 SYGVKD. There are 13 residues in the CDR3. The CDR3 nucleotides read TGTGCCATCACCGAGGGGGGACGCACTGAAGCTTCCTTT. It is translated as CAITEGGRTEASF.

This clonotype was observed a handful of times. Possible read error: a much larger clone is one base away. The CDR3 here is CASSGTGGGKQYF. In DNA, the CDR3 is TGTGCCAGCAGCGGGACAGGGGGCGGCAAGCAGTACTTC. The chain recombines TRBV6-5 with TRBJ2-7, with 12 nucleotides matching TRBD1. V shed 6 bases, J shed 8 bases, and the junction held 5 bases outside the gene matches. This CDR3 comprises 13 residues. Germline values: CDR1 MNHEY, CDR2 SVGAGI.

The genes are TRBV11-2 and TRBJ2-1, with 9 bases aligning to TRBD1. The CDR3 loop spans 16 amino acids. J gave up 7 bases and V 7 bases, and 14 bases lay outside the gene matches. CDR1 is SGHAT, CDR2 FQNNGV, per germline. CDR3 DNA sequence: TGTGCCAGCACCCCCCTAACGGGACAGGGCTCAAATGAGCAGTTCTTC. This sequence encodes CASTPLTGQGSNEQFF.

A word on this clonotype: One end of the junction varies from germline; a read error may be responsible. The rearrangement uses TRBV11-2 and TRBJ2-3, with D maybe TRBD2 (5 bases). The CDR3 contains 12 residues. The V gene's germline CDR1 is SGHAT and CDR2 FQNNGV. CDR3 residues: CASCLGSGRQYF. The CDR3, as DNA: TGTGCCAGCTGCTTAGGAAGTGGGAGGCAGTATTTT.

The V and J genes are TRBV12-3 or TRBV12-4 and TRBJ2-5; D may be TRBD2 (5 bases). V lost 3 bases and J lost 5, with 10 bases in between. The CDR3 covers 13 residues. CDR3 DNA sequence: TGTGCCAGCAGTTTTTACGGGAAGGAGACCCAGTACTTC. Translation: CASSFYGKETQYF.

Points on this clonotype: A much more abundant neighbour one base away suggests this may be a read error. The V gene is TRBV6-5, the J gene TRBJ2-1; D possibly matches TRBD1 or TRBD2 (5 bases each). The CDR3 length is 15 residues. V was trimmed by 7 bases and J by 7 bases, leaving 20 bases between them. The germline gives CDR1 MNHEY, CDR2 SVGAGI. In nucleotides, the CDR3 is TGTGCCAGCACCGTTGGGACCGGCTCCGGGAATGAGCAGTTCTTC. Amino acids: CASTVGTGSGNEQFF.

This clonotype was seen a single time. The conserved final phenylalanine or tryptophan is absent from the CDR3, which likely points to a read error. The chain joins TRBV5-1 to TRBJ2-7; D call uncertain. The V and J ends lost 0 bases and 6 bases respectively, with 10 bases between them. CDR3 length: 13 amino acids. Germline CDR1 is SGHRS and CDR2 is YFSETQ. The CDR3 coding sequence is TGCGCCAGCAGCTTGGACATCACACTCGAGCAGTACATC. Amino acids: CASSLDITLEQYI.

This clonotype was detected ten times or more. The genes are TRBV6-5 and TRBJ1-3, with D perhaps matching TRBD1 (5 bases). Germline V lookup: CDR1 MNHEY, CDR2 SVGAGI. The CDR3 is 14 residues long. Trimming took off 11 bases at V and 4 bases at J, with 18 bases between the two ends. In DNA form, the CDR3 reads TGTGCCGTCAGAGGGGTAACGGCCGGAAACACCATATATTTT. This sequence encodes CAVRGVTAGNTIYF.

In regard to this clonotype: A much larger clone sits a single nucleotide away, making a read error possible. The chain recombines TRBV6-2 or TRBV6-3 with TRBJ2-1; TRBD2 matches 13 bases. This CDR3 is built from 19 residues. V was pared by 6 bases and J by 1 base, with 12 bases of the junction left unmatched. The germline CDR1 and CDR2 sequences are MNHEY and SVGEGT. CDR3 protein: CASSPGTSGILASYNEQFF. CDR3 coding DNA: TGTGCCAGCAGCCCCGGGACTAGCGGGATACTGGCTTCCTACAATGAGCAGTTCTTC.

Remarks on this clonotype: Sequence at one end of the junction differs from germline and may be a read error. V and J are TRBV11-1 and TRBJ1-4; 9 nucleotides line up with TRBD1. Germline CDR1 and CDR2: SGHAT and FQDESV (reference sequence). This CDR3 region has 14 residues. The CDR3 DNA follows: TGTGCCAGCAACTTACCTGGACAGGGGGAAAAACTGTTTTTT. This translates into CASNLPGQGEKLFF.

This clonotype was seen more than once but under ten times. The V and J genes are TRBV5-4 and TRBJ2-1; D might be TRBD1 (5 bases). Germline V lookup: CDR1 SGHNT, CDR2 YYREEE (reference sequence). The V end was cut by 4 bases, the J end by 5 bases, with 13 bases between. The CDR3 runs to 14 residues. CDR3 sequence: CASSKAGFNNEQFF. CDR3 in DNA: TGTGCCAGCAGCAAAGCAGGGTTCAACAATGAGCAGTTCTTC. The full variable domain, its missing parts supplied by reference TRBV5-4 and TRBJ2-1, is ETGVTQSPTHLIKTRGQQVTLRCSSQSGHNTVSWYQQALGQGPQFIFQYYREEENGRGNFPPRFSGLQFPNYSSELNVNALELDDSALYLCASSKAGFNNEQFFGPGTRLTVL.

This clonotype was seen many times. The rearrangement links TRBV6-5 to TRBJ1-2, with D possibly being TRBD1 (6 bases). This CDR3 spans 12 amino acids. V lost 4 bases and J lost 6, with 9 bases in between. CDR1 is MNHEY and CDR2 is SVGAGI in the germline V gene. The CDR3 nucleotides are TGTGCCAGCAGTTCAGGGGTCGATGGCTACACCTTC. Translating it yields CASSSGVDGYTF.